This T cell receptor beta chain emerged from a study of cytomegalovirus exposure and HLA in healthy donors. Amplification used 60 Vbeta primers and 13 Jbeta primers. Repertoires were generated with immunoSEQ multiplex PCR, while TCRdb's copy carries only in-frame clones and drops some. This sample has roughly 150,000 clones, with 79% found just once. This clone was seen only once. Germline-derived CDR1 and CDR2 are KGHSH and LQKENI. CDR3 length: 17 amino acids. The J segment lost 3 bases and the V segment lost 6 bases, leaving 11 bases of the junction unmatched. The sequenced material came from PBMCs. The TCR was taken from a man between 40 and 49 years old in good health and CMV-seropositive. The chain combines TRBV18 with TRBJ1-1; TRBD1 matches 12 bases. CDR3 region: CASSPGQGAGRYTEAFF. The CDR3 bases are TGTGCCAGCTCCCCGGGACAGGGGGCAGGAAGGTACACTGAAGCTTTCTTT.